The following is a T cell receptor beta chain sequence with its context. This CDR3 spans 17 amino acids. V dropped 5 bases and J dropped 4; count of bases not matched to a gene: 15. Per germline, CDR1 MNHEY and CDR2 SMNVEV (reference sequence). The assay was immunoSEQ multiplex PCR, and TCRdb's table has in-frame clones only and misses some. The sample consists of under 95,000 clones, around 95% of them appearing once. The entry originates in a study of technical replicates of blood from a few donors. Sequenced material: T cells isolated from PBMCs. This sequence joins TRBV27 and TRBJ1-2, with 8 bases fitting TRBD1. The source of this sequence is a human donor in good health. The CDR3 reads CASSPRYNGQGVYGYTF. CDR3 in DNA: TGTGCCAGCAGTCCAAGATACAACGGACAGGGCGTCTATGGCTACACCTTC.